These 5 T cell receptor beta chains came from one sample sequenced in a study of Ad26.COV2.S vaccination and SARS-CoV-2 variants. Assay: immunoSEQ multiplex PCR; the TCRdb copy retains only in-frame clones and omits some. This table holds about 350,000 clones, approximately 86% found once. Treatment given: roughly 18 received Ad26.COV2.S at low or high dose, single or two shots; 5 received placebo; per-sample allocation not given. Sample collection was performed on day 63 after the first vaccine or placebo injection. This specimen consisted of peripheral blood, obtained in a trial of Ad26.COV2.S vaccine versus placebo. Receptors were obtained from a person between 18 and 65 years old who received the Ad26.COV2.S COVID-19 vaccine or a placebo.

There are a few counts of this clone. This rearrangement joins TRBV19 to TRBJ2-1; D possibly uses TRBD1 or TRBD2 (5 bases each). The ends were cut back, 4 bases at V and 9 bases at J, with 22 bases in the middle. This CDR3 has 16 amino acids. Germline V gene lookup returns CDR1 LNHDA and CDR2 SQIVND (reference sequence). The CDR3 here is CASSRRRDAGWVEQFF. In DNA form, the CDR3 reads TGTGCCAGTAGTAGACGACGGGACGCCGGGTGGGTTGAGCAGTTCTTC.

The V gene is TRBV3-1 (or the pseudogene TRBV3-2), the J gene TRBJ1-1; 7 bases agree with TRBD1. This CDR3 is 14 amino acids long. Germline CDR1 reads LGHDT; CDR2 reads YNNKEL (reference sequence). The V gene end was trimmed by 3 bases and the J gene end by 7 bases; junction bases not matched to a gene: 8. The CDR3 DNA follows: TGTGCCAGCAGCCAGACACAGGGGCGGGGTGAAGCTTTCTTT. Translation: CASSQTQGRGEAFF.

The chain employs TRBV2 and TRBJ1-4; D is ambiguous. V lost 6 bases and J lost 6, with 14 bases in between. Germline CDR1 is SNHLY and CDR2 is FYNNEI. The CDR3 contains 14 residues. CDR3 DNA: TGTGCCAGCAGCGAGAGGGTATTCGATGAAAAACTGTTTTTT. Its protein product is CASSERVFDEKLFF. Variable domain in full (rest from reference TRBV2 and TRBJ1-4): EPEVTQTPSHQVTQMGQEVILRCVPISNHLYFYWYRQILGQKVEFLVSFYNNEISEKSEIFDDQFSVERPDGSNFTLKIRSTKLEDSAMYFCASSERVFDEKLFFGSGTQLSVL.

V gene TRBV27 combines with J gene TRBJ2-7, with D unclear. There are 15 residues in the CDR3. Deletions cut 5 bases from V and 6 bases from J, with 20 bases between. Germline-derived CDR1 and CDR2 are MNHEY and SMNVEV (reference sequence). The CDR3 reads CASSAYPGPVGEQYF. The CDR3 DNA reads TGTGCCAGCAGTGCCTACCCCGGGCCGGTCGGCGAGCAGTACTTC.

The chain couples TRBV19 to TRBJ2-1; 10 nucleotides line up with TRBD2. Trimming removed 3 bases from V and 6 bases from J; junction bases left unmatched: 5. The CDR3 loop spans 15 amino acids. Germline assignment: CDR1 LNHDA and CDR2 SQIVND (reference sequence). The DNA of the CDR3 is TGTGCCAGTAGTATTCAACTAGCGGGGACCAATGAGCAGTTCTTC. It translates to CASSIQLAGTNEQFF.